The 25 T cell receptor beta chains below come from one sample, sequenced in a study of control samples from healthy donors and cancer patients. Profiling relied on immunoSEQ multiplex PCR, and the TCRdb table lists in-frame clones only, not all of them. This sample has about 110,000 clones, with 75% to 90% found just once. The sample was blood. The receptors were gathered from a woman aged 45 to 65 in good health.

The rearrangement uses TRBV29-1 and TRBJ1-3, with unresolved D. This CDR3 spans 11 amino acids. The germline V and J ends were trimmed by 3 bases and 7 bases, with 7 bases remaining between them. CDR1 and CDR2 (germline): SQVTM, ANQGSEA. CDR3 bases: TGCAGCGTTGATATGGGGAACACCATATATTTT. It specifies CSVDMGNTIYF. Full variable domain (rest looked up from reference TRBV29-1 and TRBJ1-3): SAVISQKPSRDICQRGTSLTIQCQVDSQVTMMFWYRQQPGQSLTLIATANQGSEATYESGFVIDKFPISRPNLTFSTLTVSNMSPEDSSIYLCSVDMGNTIYFGEGSWLTVV.

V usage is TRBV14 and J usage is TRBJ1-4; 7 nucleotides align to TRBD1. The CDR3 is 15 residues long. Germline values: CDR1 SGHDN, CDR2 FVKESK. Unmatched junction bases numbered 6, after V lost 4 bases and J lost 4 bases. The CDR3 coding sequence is TGTGCCAGCAGCCCCCTGGGACAGTTTAATGAAAAACTGTTTTTT. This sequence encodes CASSPLGQFNEKLFF.

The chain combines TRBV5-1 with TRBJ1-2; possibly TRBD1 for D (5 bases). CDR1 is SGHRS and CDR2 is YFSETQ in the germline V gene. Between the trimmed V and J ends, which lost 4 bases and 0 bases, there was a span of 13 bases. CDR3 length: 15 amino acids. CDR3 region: CASSPMRGANYGYTF. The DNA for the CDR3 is TGCGCCAGCAGCCCCATGAGGGGAGCTAACTATGGCTACACCTTC. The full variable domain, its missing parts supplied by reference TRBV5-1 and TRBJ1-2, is KAGVTQTPRYLIKTRGQQVTLSCSPISGHRSVSWYQQTPGQGLQFLFEYFSETQRNKGNFPGRFSGRQFSNSRSEMNVSTLELGDSALYLCASSPMRGANYGYTFGSGTRLTVV.

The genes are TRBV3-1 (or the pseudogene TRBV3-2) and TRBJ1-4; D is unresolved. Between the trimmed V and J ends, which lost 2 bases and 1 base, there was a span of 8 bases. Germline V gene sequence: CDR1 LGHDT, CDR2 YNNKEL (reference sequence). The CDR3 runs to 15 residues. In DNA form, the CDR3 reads TGTGCCAGCAGCCAAAGGATGGGAACTAATGAAAAACTGTTTTTT. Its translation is CASSQRMGTNEKLFF.

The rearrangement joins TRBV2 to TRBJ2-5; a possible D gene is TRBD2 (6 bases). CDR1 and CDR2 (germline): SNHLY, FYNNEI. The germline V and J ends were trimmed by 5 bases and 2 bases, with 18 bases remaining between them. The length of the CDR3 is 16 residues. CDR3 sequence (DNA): TGTGCCAGCAGTCCACATTTCGGGAGCGGGCAAGAGACCCAGTACTTC. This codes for CASSPHFGSGQETQYF.

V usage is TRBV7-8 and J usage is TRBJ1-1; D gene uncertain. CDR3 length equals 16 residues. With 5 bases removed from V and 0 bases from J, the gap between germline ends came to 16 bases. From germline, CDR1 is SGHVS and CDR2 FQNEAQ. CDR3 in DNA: TGTGCCAGCAGCGAGGCGGCAGGCTATATGAACACTGAAGCTTTCTTT. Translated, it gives CASSEAAGYMNTEAFF.

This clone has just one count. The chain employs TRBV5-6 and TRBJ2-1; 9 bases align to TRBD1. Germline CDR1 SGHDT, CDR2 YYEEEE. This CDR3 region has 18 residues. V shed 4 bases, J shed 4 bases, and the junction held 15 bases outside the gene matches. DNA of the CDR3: TGTGCCAGCAGCCCTTTCGTTCGGACAGGGGTCGCATACAATGAGCAGTTCTTC. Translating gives CASSPFVRTGVAYNEQFF. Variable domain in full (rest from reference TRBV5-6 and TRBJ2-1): DAGVTQSPTHLIKTRGQQVTLRCSPKSGHDTVSWYQQALGQGPQFIFQYYEEEERQRGNFPDRFSGHQFPNYSSELNVNALLLGDSALYLCASSPFVRTGVAYNEQFFGPGTRLTVL.

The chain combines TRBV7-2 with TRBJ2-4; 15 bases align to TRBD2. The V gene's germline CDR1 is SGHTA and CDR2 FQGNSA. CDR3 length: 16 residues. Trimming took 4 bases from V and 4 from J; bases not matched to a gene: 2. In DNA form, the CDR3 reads TGTGCCAGCAGCTCGGGACTAGCGGGAGGAAAAAACATTCAGTACTTC. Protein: CASSSGLAGGKNIQYF.

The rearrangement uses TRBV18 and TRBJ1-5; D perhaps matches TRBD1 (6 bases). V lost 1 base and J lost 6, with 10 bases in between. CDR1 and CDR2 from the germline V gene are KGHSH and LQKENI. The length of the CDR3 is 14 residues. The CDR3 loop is CASSPQQGSQPQHF. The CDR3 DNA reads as TGTGCCAGCTCACCACAACAGGGTAGTCAGCCCCAGCATTTT.

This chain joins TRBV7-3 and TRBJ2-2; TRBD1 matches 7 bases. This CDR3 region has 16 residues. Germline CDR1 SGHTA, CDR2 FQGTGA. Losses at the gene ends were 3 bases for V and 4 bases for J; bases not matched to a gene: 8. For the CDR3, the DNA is TGTGCCAGCAGCTTGACAGGGATGGGGCTCACCGGGGAGCTGTTTTTT. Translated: CASSLTGMGLTGELFF.

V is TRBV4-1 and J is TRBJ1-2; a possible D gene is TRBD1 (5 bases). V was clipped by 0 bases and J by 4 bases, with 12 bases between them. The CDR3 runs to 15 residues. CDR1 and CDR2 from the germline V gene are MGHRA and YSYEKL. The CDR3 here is CASSQDPGSGYGYTF. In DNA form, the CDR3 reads TGCGCCAGCAGCCAAGACCCAGGGAGCGGCTATGGCTACACCTTC.

CDR3 in amino acids: CASSQAPVHGYTF. Written as DNA, the CDR3 is TGTGCCAGCAGCCAAGCCCCGGTACATGGCTACACCTTC. The gene calls are TRBV3-1 (or the pseudogene TRBV3-2) and TRBJ1-2; D remains ambiguous. The V gene's germline CDR1 is LGHDT and CDR2 YNNKEL (reference sequence). CDR3 length equals 13 residues. The V end lost 1 base, the J end lost 6 bases, and 9 bases lay between the germline ends.

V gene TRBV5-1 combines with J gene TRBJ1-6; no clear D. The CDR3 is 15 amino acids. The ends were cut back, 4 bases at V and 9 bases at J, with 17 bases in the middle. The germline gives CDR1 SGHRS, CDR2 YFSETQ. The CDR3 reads CASSPEVGNTSPLHF. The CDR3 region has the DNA TGCGCCAGCAGCCCGGAGGTGGGGAATACTTCACCCCTCCACTTT.

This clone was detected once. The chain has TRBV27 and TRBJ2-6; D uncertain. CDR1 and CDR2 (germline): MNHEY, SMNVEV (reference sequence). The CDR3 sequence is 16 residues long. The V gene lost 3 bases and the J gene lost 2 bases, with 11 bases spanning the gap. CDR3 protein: CASSFEGWAGANVLTF. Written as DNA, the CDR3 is TGTGCCAGCAGTTTCGAAGGTTGGGCTGGGGCCAACGTCCTGACTTTC. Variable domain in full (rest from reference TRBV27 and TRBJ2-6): EAQVTQNPRYLITVTGKKLTVTCSQNMNHEYMSWYRQDPGLGLRQIYYSMNVEVTDKGDVPEGYKVSRKEKRNFPLILESPSPNQTSLYFCASSFEGWAGANVLTFGAGSRLTVL.

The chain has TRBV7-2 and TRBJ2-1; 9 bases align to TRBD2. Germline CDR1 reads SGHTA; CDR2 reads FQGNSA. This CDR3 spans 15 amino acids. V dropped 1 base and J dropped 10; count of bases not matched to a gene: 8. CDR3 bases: TGTGCCAGCAGCTTAGGTGGCGGGGGGGATCGAGAGCAGTTCTTC. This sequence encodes CASSLGGGGDREQFF.

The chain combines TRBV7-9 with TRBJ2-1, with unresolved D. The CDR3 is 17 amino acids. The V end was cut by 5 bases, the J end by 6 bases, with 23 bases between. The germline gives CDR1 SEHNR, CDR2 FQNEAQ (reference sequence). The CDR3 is CASSPTPLALVSNEQFF. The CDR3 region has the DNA TGTGCCAGCAGCCCAACCCCTTTAGCCCTTGTCTCCAATGAGCAGTTCTTC.

CDR3 sequence: CASSQQGGYSTDTQYF. The DNA for the CDR3 is TGTGCCAGCAGCCAACAGGGGGGCTATAGCACAGATACGCAGTATTTT. This chain joins TRBV7-9 and TRBJ2-3; 8 positions match TRBD1. The V and J ends lost 5 bases and 0 bases, in that order; junction bases with no gene match: 7. The CDR3 runs to 16 residues. CDR1 SEHNR and CDR2 FQNEAQ come from the germline V gene (reference sequence).

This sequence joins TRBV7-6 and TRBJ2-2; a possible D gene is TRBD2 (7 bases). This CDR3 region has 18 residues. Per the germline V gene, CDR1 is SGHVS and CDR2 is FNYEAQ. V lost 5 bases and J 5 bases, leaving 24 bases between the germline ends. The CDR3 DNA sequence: TGTGCCAGCAGCCCACAGGGTAGGGCTAGCGGAGGGACCGGGGAGCTGTTTTTT. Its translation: CASSPQGRASGGTGELFF.

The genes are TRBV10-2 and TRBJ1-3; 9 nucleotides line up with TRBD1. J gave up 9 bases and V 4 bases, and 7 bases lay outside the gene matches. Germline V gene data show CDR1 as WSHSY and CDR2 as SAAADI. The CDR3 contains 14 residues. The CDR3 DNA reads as TGCGCCAGCAGTGTTCCGGGACAGGGTGGCACCATATATTTT. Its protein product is CASSVPGQGGTIYF.

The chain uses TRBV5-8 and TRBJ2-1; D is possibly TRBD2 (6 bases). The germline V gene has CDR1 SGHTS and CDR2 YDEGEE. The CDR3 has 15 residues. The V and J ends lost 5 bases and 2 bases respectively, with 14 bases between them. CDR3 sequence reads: CASSRRGVTYNEQFF. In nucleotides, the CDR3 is TGTGCCAGCAGTAGGAGGGGTGTTACCTACAATGAGCAGTTCTTC.

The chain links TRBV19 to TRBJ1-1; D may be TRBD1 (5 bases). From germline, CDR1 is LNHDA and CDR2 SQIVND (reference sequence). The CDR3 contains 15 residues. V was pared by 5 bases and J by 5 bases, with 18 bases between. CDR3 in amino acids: CASSAVREVLTEAFF. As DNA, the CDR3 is TGTGCCAGTAGTGCGGTCAGGGAGGTGTTGACTGAAGCTTTCTTT.

CDR3 nucleotides: TGCGCCAGCAGCCAAGATTTAGCGGGAGGGTCCTTAAATGAGCAGTTCTTC. This encodes CASSQDLAGGSLNEQFF. The rearrangement uses TRBV4-3 and TRBJ2-1; 11 nucleotides align to TRBD2. CDR1 and CDR2 (germline): LGHNA, YSLEER. Trimming at V came to 0 bases and at J to 7 bases, leaving 8 bases not matched to a gene. The CDR3 runs 17 residues.

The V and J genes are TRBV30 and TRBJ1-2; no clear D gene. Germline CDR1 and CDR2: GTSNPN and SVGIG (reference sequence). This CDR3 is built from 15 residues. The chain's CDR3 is CSLTNGGIPNYGYTF. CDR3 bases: TGTTCCCTGACTAACGGAGGTATTCCGAACTATGGCTACACCTTC.

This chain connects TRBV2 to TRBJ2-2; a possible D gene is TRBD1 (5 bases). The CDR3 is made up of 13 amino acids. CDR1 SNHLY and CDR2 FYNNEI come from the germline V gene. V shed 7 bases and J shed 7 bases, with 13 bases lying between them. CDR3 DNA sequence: TGTGCCAGCAATAGGGGTGTGGACGGGGAGCTGTTTTTT. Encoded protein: CASNRGVDGELFF.

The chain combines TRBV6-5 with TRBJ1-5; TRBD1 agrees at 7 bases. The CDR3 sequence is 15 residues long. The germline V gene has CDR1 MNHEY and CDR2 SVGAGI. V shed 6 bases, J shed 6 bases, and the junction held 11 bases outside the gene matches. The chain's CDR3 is CASRFDRAEGQPQHF. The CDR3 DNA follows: TGTGCCAGCAGGTTTGACAGGGCCGAAGGTCAGCCCCAGCATTTT.